The source of this TCR beta chain is a study of T cell responses to AZD1222 COVID-19 vaccine. Germline V gene lookup returns CDR1 MNHEY and CDR2 SMNVEV (reference sequence). The CDR3 has 15 residues. V was clipped by 6 bases and J by 8 bases, with 22 bases between them. Turning to this clone: Its specificity is not known.

Notes on the study in general: Receipt of two AZD1222 doses was followed by a rise in Spike-specific TCR breadth and depth. Spike regions recognized by vaccine-associated CD4 TCRs spanned the protein, led by 160-218 and 743-854. Clonal diversity was possibly underestimated, and white British individuals and females predominated among donors.

The table came from immunoSEQ multiplex PCR; TCRdb's copy has only in-frame clones and leaves some out. Of about 60,000 clones listed, just over 90% are singletons. This material consisted of peripheral blood, taken 28 days after the second dose of the MenACWY control vaccine. The V and J genes are TRBV27 and TRBJ1-1; D may be TRBD1 (5 bases). The receptor was derived from an adult who received the MenACWY meningococcal vaccine as a control. The CDR3 loop is CASRIRSPGGYEAFF. The CDR3 DNA reads TGTGCCAGCAGAATAAGGTCCCCGGGGGGGTACGAAGCTTTCTTT.